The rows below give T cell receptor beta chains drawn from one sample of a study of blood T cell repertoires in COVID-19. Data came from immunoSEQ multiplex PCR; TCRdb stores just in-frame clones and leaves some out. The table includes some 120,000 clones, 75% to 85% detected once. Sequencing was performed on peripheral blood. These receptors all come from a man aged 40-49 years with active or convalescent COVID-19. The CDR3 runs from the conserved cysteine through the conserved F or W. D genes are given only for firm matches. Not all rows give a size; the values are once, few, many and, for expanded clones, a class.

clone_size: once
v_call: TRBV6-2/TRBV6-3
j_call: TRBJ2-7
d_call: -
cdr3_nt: TGTGCCAGCAGCCGGAGGGCTAGGTACGAGCAGTACTTC
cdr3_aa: CASSRRARYEQYF

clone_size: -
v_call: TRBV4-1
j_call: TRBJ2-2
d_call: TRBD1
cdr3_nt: TGCGCCAGCAGCCATGGACGTTTGGGACAGGGGGCTGGCGGGGAGCTGTTTTTT
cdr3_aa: CASSHGRLGQGAGGELFF

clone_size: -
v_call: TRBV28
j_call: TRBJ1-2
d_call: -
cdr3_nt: TGTGCCAGCAGTTTGGGGGCCTCTAACTATGGCTACACCTTC
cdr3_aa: CASSLGASNYGYTF

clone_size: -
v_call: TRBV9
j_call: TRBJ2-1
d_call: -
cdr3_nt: TGTGCCAGCAGCGTAGGCCCGATAGCGGAAGAGCAGTTCTTC
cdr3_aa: CASSVGPIAEEQFF

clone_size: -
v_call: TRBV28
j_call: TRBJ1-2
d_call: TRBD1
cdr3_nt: TGTGCCAGCAGTTCGACAGGGCCGGGCTACACCTTC
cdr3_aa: CASSSTGPGYTF

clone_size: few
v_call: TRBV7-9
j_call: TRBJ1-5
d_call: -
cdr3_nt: TGTGCCAGCAGCTCGGGACAAAAGGGAAATCAGCCCCAGCATTTT
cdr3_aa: CASSSGQKGNQPQHF

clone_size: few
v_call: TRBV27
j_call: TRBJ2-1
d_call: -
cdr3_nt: TGTGCCAGCAGTTCCCCCTCGGCGGGTACTAGGCATGAGCAGTTCTTC
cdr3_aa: CASSSPSAGTRHEQFF

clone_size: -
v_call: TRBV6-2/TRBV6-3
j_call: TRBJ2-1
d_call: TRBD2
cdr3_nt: TGTGCCAGCAGTTACTATTGGACTAGCGGGAGAATTTGGGTAAGTGAGCAGTTCTTC
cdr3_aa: CASSYYWTSGRIWVSEQFF

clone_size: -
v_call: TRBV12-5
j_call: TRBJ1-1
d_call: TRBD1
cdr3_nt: TGTGCTAGTGGTTCTGGACCGACAGGGCCAAAGGACACTGAAGCTTTCTTT
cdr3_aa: CASGSGPTGPKDTEAFF

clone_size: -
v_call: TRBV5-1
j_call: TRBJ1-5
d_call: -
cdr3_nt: TGCGCCAGCAGCTTGGACGGCGGTCCCCGGCAGCCCCAGCATTTT
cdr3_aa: CASSLDGGPRQPQHF

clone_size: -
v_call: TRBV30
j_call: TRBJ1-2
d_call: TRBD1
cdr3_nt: TGTGCCTGGACCCCGTTGCGGGACAGGGGAGGCTACACCTTC
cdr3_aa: CAWTPLRDRGGYTF

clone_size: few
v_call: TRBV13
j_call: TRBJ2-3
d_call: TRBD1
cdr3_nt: TGTGCCAGCAGCCCGGGGACAGGACGCACAGATACGCAGTATTTT
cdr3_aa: CASSPGTGRTDTQYF

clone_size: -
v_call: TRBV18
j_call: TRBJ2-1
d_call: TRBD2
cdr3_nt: TGTGCCAGCTCACCACGGACTAGCGGAATCAATGAGCAGTTCTTC
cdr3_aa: CASSPRTSGINEQFF

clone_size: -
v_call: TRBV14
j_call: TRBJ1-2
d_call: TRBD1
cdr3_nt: TGTGCCAGCAGCCAAGGGGGACAGGGGTATGGCTACACCTTC
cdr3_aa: CASSQGGQGYGYTF

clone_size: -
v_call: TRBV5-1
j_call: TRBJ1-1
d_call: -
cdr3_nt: TGCGCCAGCAGCTCCGCGGGCCCAATGAACACTGAAGCTTTCTTT
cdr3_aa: CASSSAGPMNTEAFF

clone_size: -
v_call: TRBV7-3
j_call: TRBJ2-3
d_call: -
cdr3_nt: TGTGCCAGCAGTCATCGGGGGTGGGAGACAGATACGCAGTATTTT
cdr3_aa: CASSHRGWETDTQYF

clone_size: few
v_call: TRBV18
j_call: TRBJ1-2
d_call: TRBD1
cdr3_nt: TGTGCCAGCTCCCCCACGGGAGGGGGCTTGGACTATGGCTACACCTTC
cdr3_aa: CASSPTGGGLDYGYTF

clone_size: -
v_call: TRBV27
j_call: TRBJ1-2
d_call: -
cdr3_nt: TGTGCCAGCCAGGCAAGCCGGGGGAATGGCTACACCTTC
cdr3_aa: CASQASRGNGYTF

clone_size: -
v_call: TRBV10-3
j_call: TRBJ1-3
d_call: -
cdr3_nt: TGTGCCATCAGTGGGGGGGACGGAGGAAACACCATATATTTT
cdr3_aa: CAISGGDGGNTIYF

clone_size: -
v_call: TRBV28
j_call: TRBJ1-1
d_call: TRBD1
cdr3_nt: TGTGCCAGCAGACCTCCGGGACAGCAGAACACTGAAGCTTTCTTT
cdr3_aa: CASRPPGQQNTEAFF

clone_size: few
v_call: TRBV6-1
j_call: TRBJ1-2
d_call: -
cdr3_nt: TGTGCCAGCAGTGAACAGAGTGGGAGCTATGGCTACACCTTC
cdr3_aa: CASSEQSGSYGYTF

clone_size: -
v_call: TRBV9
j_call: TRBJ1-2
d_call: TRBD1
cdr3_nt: TGTGCCAGCAGCACTGGACAGGGGGATGGCTACACCTTC
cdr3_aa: CASSTGQGDGYTF